This TCR beta chain emerged from a study of T cells in Graves' hyperthyroidism and ophthalmopathy. Study details: Peripheral blood was obtained at initial diagnosis, preceding any treatment.

What was amplified from RNA transcripts were TCR beta CDR3 regions. First-round RT-PCR with HTBI primers amplified the TCR CDR3 region. TCRdb processed the multiplex PCR reads anew with MiXCR; each CDR3 protein has one entry. The sample has some 570,000 distinct CDR3 sequences, approximately 15% seen once. This clonotype was counted many times. The CDR3 extends over 14 amino acids. V gave up 6 bases and J gave up 1 base, with 11 bases separating them. The receptor's source is a woman between 18 and 29 years old with Graves' ophthalmopathy. The rearrangement joins TRBV12-3 or TRBV12-4 to TRBJ2-3; D possibly corresponds to TRBD1 (6 bases). Sequencing used blood. CDR3 DNA sequence: TGTGCCAGCAGGAAAACAGGGCGCACAGATACGCAGTATTTT. As protein: CASRKTGRTDTQYF.